This T cell receptor beta chain was captured in a study of cytomegalovirus exposure and HLA in healthy donors. Points from the study as a whole: Versus the approximately 700-donor mean, an Asian-associated ancestry cluster reportedly showed fewer N-insertions in a later analysis. Researchers reported from a later analysis that most CMV-associated TCR beta chains appeared HLA-restricted.

PCR used 60 Vbeta primers and 13 Jbeta primers. Method: immunoSEQ multiplex PCR; TCRdb's copy keeps in-frame clones and lacks some. Among under 250,000 clones listed, 79% were seen once. This clone was observed a few times. The antigen remains undetermined. This CDR3 has 15 residues. Germline V gene lookup returns CDR1 SGHTA and CDR2 FQGNSA. Trimming stripped 5 bases from V and 3 bases from J, with 17 bases between. The sequencing input was PBMCs. The rearrangement uses TRBV7-2 and TRBJ2-7, with D possibly matching TRBD2 (5 bases). This receptor was obtained from a woman aged 30 to 39 in good health and CMV-seropositive. The CDR3 DNA follows: TGTGCCAGCAGCCCCACGTCGCTGGCGGGCTACGAGCAGTACTTC. Amino acids: CASSPTSLAGYEQYF.